This entry describes one TCR beta chain. Its specificity is unknown. Mismatch with germline at one junction end may stem from a read error. The data belong to a study of cytomegalovirus exposure and HLA in healthy donors. A multiplex PCR was run with 60 Vbeta primers and 13 Jbeta primers. Original methodology: Later, an analysis found around 77 million unique TCR beta chains, and about 10 million of these were shared. Some clones are missing from TCRdb's copy, which holds only in-frame ones; the method was immunoSEQ multiplex PCR. The DNA was the basis for D and trimming; V, J and clone size are from that table. The top ten clones hold approximately 1% of a sample with 150,000 to 200,000 clones, 80% to 85% of them seen once. The length of the CDR3 is 12 residues. The V gene's germline CDR1 is GTSNPN and CDR2 SVGIG (reference sequence). General observations from the study: Across HLA loci, a later analysis found differing TCR association rates, with DRB1 most and HLA-C fewest. In vitro confirmation showed a few CMV-associated chains to be CMV antigen specific.

The sequenced sample consisted of PBMCs. The source is a girl aged 2 to 9 in good health and CMV-seropositive. The chain couples TRBV30 to TRBJ1-2, with unresolved D. Here the CDR3 DNA reads TGTGCCTGGAGTTTAAGCGCAGTCCAGCGACTTTTC. Amino acid sequence: CAWSLSAVQRLF.